This TCR beta chain was sequenced during a study of T cell changes during pregnancy in multiple sclerosis. This CDR3 has 14 amino acids. Germline CDR1 is MDHEN and CDR2 is SYDVKM. Note on this clone: One end of the junction fails to match germline, which may point to a read error.

Sequencing was performed with immunoSEQ multiplex PCR; in TCRdb, only in-frame clones are kept and a portion is missing. The sample contains roughly 48,000 clones, approximately 92% of which appear only once. This TCR was recovered from a female donor in good health, enrolled as a control in a pregnancy study. The sequences come from CD4+ T cells from peripheral blood mononuclear cells, collected in the second trimester of pregnancy. The chain links TRBV28 to TRBJ1-4, with 9 bases that match TRBD1. The CDR3 region has the DNA TGTGCCAACAGTAACAGGGGGCGGGTCGAAAAACTGTTTTTT. Translating gives CANSNRGRVEKLFF.